This TCR beta chain was found in a study of graft-versus-host responses after intestinal transplantation. The germline V gene encodes CDR1 LNHNV and CDR2 YYDKDF (reference sequence). V lost 1 base and J 7 bases, leaving 2 bases between the germline ends. This CDR3 is 11 amino acids long. Data came from immunoSEQ multiplex PCR; TCRdb stores just in-frame clones and leaves some out. The sample carries about 85,000 clones, under 95% recorded once. A note on this clone: Its antigen is still unknown.

The chain couples TRBV15 to TRBJ1-5; D unclear. The material sequenced was unstimulated CD8+ T cells sorted from spleen or lymph node cells, taken before transplant. This clonotype was sampled from a human donor who was the organ donor for an intestinal transplant. The CDR3 DNA sequence: TGTGCCACCAGCAGAGCCCAGCCCCAGCATTTT. Its protein product is CATSRAQPQHF.